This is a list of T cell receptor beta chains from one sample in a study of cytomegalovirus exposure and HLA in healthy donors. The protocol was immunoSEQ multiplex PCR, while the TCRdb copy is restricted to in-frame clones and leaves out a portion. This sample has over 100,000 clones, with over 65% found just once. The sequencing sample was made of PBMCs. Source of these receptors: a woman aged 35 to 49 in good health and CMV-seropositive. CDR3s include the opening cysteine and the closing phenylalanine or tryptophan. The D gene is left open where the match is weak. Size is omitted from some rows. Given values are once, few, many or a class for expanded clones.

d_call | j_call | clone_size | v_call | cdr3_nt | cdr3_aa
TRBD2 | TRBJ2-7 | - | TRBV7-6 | TGTGCCAGCAGCCCAGCTGGGACTAGCGGGGCCTACGAGCAGTACTTC | CASSPAGTSGAYEQYF
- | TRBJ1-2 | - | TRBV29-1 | TGCAGCGTTGAAGTACTGGGGCTATATGGCTACACCTTC | CSVEVLGLYGYTF
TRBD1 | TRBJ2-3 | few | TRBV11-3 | TGTGCCAGCAGCCAGACAGGGGTTACAGATACGCAGTATTTT | CASSQTGVTDTQYF
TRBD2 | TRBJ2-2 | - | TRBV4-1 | TGCGCCAGCAGCCAAGATGGGAATAGCGGGACCGGGGAGCTGTTTTTT | CASSQDGNSGTGELFF
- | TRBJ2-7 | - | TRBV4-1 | TGCGCCAGCAGCCAAGATCCAGGGGTGGGCGAGCAGTACTTC | CASSQDPGVGEQYF
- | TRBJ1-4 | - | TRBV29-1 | TGCAGCGTTGGGTGGAGTATCGGGGAAAAACTGTTTTTT | CSVGWSIGEKLFF
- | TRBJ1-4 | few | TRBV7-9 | TGTGCCAGCAGCTCACAGGAAAAACTGTTTTTT | CASSSQEKLFF
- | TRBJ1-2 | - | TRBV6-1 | TGTGCCAGCACCCTGGGGAGGGGGGGAAGCTACACCTTC | CASTLGRGGSYTF
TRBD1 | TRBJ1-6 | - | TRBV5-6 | TGTGCCAGCAGCTTGGGACAGGGTGATTCACCCCTCCACTTT | CASSLGQGDSPLHF
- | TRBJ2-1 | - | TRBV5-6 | TGTGCCAGCAGCTTGGCGGGCCCGAGGGATGAGCAGTTCTTC | CASSLAGPRDEQFF
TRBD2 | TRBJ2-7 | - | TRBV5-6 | TGTGCCAGCACCCGCCTAGCGGGGCAGTCCTACGAGCAGTACTTC | CASTRLAGQSYEQYF
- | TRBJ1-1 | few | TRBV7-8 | TGTGCCAGCAGCCTAGGGCGATGGGGGGGTACTGAAGCTTTCTTT | CASSLGRWGGTEAFF
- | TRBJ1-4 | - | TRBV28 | TGTGCCAGCAGGACGGACAGTATTAATGAAAAACTGTTTTTT | CASRTDSINEKLFF
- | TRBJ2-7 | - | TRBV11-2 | TGTGCCAGCAGCTTCTGGGTCGGGAGAAGCGTCCACGAGCAGTACTTC | CASSFWVGRSVHEQYF
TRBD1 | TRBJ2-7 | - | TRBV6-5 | TGTGCCAGCACTAACCCGGGACAGGGAAAGTACTTC | CASTNPGQGKYF
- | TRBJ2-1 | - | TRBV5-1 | TGCGCCAGCAGCGAACCAGGGTTAGGACCTAAGGATGAGCAGTTCTTC | CASSEPGLGPKDEQFF
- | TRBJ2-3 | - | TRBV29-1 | TGCAGCGTTGAAGATCTTGCCGGGAGCACAGATACGCAGTATTTT | CSVEDLAGSTDTQYF
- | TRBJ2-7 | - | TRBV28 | TGTGCCAGCACTTATTCGGGGTCTACCTACGAGCAGTACTTC | CASTYSGSTYEQYF
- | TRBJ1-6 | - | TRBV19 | TGTGCCAGTAGTATAGCCCAGGGGTCGCGACCCCTCCACTTT | CASSIAQGSRPLHF
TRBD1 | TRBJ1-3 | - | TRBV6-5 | TGTGCCAGCAGTTTGGGACAGGGGTACTCTGGAAACACCATATATTTT | CASSLGQGYSGNTIYF
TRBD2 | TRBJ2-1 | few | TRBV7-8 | TGTGCCAGCAGCTTAGCCTCCCTAGCGGGGGGGCTGAACAATGAGCAGTTCTTC | CASSLASLAGGLNNEQFF
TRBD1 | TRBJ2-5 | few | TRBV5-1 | TGCGCCAGCAGCTTGGGAGGGACAGGGGGCCTAGAGACCCAGTACTTC | CASSLGGTGGLETQYF
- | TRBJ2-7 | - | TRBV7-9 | TGTGCCAGCAGCTTATCAGGTCAGGGTTACGAGCAGTACTTC | CASSLSGQGYEQYF
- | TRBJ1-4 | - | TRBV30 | TGTGCCTGGAGTGTAAGTCGCACAGGGTCGAATGAAAAACTGTTTTTT | CAWSVSRTGSNEKLFF
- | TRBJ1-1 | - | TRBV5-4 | TGTGCCAGCAGCTTGGGCGTGTTGGAGACTGAAGCTTTCTTT | CASSLGVLETEAFF
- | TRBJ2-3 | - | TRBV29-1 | TGCAGCGTTCGACTAGTCGGGGATACGCAGTATTTT | CSVRLVGDTQYF
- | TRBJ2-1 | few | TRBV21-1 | TGTGCCAGCAGCAAAGTTTGGGGACACTCCTACAATGAGCAGTTCTTC | CASSKVWGHSYNEQFF
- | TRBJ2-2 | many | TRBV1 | TGCACCAGCAGCCAAGACAGACTAGCGGGAAAAATCCACGGGGAGCTGTTTTTT | CTSSQDRLAGKIHGELFF
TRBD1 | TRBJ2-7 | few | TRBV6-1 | TGTGCCAGCGGGACAGGGGTCTACGAGCAGTACTTC | CASGTGVYEQYF
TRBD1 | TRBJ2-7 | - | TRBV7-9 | TGTGCCAGCAGCCAGGGGACAGGGACCGAGCAGTACTTC | CASSQGTGTEQYF
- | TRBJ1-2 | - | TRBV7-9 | TGTGCCAGCAGCCTGGGGCAAGATAACTATGGCTACACCTTC | CASSLGQDNYGYTF
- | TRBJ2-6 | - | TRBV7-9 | TGTGCCAGCAGCGCCAACGTTCAGGGTGCTGGGGCCAACGTCCTGACTTTC | CASSANVQGAGANVLTF
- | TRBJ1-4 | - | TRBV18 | TGTGCCAGCTCACCAGAGGGAATAGGGGAAAAACTGTTTTTT | CASSPEGIGEKLFF
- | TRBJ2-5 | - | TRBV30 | TGTGCTTGGAGTCAGGGGACCCAAGAGACCCAGTACTTC | CAWSQGTQETQYF
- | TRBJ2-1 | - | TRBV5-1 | TGCGCCAGCCGGGACACATCCTACAATGAGCAGTTCTTC | CASRDTSYNEQFF
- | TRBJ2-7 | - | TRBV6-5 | TGTGCCAGCAGTCCCCTTAGCGGAGGCTCCTACGAGCAGTACTTC | CASSPLSGGSYEQYF
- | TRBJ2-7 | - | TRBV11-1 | TGTGCCAGCAGCCCCTACGACTCCGGGACACTGACTTACGAGCAGTACTTC | CASSPYDSGTLTYEQYF
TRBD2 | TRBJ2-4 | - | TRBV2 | TGTGCCAGCAGTGAGGGACTAGCGGGAGAACTAGCCAAAAACATTCAGTACTTC | CASSEGLAGELAKNIQYF
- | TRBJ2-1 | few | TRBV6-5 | TGTGCCACCGGCGGCCCTCCTTACAATGAGCAGTTCTTC | CATGGPPYNEQFF
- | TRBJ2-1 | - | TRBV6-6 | TGTGCCAGCACCTCAGGCTTTTTCTACAATGAGCAGTTCTTC | CASTSGFFYNEQFF
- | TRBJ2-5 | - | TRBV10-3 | TGTGCCAGCGCCAGGGGAAACCAAGAGACCCAGTACTTC | CASARGNQETQYF
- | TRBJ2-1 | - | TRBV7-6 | TGTGCCAGCAGCTTAATGGCAAATGAGCAGTTCTTC | CASSLMANEQFF
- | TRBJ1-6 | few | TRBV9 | TGTGCCAGCAGCGTAGGTGGGCCTCATAATTCACCCCTCCACTTT | CASSVGGPHNSPLHF
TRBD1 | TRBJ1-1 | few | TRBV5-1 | TGCGCCAGCAGCTCCGAGACAGGGTCGTACACTGAAGCTTTCTTT | CASSSETGSYTEAFF
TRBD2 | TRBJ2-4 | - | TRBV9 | TGTGCCAGCAGCGTAGGCGGGAGTGGTAACATTCAGTACTTC | CASSVGGSGNIQYF
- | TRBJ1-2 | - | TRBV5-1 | TGCGCCAGCAGCTTAACGGGTGAGGGTGGCTACACCTTC | CASSLTGEGGYTF
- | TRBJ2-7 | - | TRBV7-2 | TGTGCCAGCAGCTTATTCAGTGGGGCCAACTACGACGAGCAGTACTTC | CASSLFSGANYDEQYF
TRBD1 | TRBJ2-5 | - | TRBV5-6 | TGTGCCAGCAGTCTAGGGGGCGAGGAGACCCAGTACTTC | CASSLGGEETQYF
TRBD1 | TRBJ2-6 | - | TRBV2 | TGTGCCAGCAAGGACAGGGGGTCTGGCTCTGGGGCCAACGTCCTGACTTTC | CASKDRGSGSGANVLTF
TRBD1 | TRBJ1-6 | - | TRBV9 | TGTGCCAGCAGCACCGGGACAGGGTCACCCCTCCACTTT | CASSTGTGSPLHF
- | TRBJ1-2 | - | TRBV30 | TGTGCCTGGAGGATCGGGAGCAGGGTCTATGGCTACACCTTC | CAWRIGSRVYGYTF
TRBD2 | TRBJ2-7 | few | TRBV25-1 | TGTGCCAGCAGTGAATTCCGGAGCGGGGATTACGAGCAGTACTTC | CASSEFRSGDYEQYF
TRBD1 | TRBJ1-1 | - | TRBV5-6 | TGTGCCAGCAGCTGGAGCGACCAGGGGGCTGAAGCTTTCTTT | CASSWSDQGAEAFF
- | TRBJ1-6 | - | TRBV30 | TGTGCCTGGACGGGGAGCGCAGGCGAAAATTCACCCCTCCACTTT | CAWTGSAGENSPLHF